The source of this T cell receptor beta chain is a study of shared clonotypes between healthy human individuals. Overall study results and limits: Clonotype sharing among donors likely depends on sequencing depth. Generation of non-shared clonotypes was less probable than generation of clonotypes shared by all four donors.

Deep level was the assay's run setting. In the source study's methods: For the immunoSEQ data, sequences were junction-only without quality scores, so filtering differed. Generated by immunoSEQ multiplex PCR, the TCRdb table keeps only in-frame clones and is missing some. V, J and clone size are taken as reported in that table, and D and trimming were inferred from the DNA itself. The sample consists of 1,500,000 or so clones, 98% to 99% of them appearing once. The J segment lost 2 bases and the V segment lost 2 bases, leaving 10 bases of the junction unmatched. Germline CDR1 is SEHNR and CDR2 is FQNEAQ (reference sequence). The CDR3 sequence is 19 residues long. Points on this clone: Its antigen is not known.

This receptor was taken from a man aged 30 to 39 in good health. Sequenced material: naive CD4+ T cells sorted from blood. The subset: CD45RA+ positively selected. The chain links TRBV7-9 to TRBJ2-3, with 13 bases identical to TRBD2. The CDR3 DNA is TGTGCCAGCAGCTTAACCCATCCGACTAGCGGGAGGAACACAGATACGCAGTATTTT. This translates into CASSLTHPTSGRNTDTQYF.